This T cell receptor (beta chain) is from a study of cytomegalovirus exposure and HLA in healthy donors. Study findings and constraints: The study listed approximately 160 cytomegalovirus-associated TCR beta chains.

This clone appeared once. Its antigen is unknown. Measured with immunoSEQ multiplex PCR; TCRdb has only the in-frame clones, and not every one. Of tens of thousands of clones listed, approximately 84% were seen once; the top ten hold roughly 12%. Deletions cut 4 bases from V and 6 bases from J, with 22 bases between. The germline gives CDR1 SGHTA, CDR2 FQGNSA. CDR3 size: 16 residues. The TCR sequence derives from a woman under 30 in good health and CMV-seropositive. This chain links TRBV7-2 with TRBJ2-7, with a possible D match to TRBD2 (6 bases). The sample taken for sequencing was PBMCs. The CDR3 is CASSWGVGLAYFEQYF. DNA of the CDR3: TGTGCCAGCAGCTGGGGGGTGGGACTGGCCTATTTCGAGCAGTACTTC. The whole variable domain, remainder taken from reference TRBV7-2 and TRBJ2-7, is GAGVSQSPSNKVTEKGKDVELRCDPISGHTALYWYRQSLGQGLEFLIYFQGNSAPDKSGLPSDRFSAERTGGSVSTLTIQRTQQEDSAVYLCASSWGVGLAYFEQYFGPGTRLTVT.